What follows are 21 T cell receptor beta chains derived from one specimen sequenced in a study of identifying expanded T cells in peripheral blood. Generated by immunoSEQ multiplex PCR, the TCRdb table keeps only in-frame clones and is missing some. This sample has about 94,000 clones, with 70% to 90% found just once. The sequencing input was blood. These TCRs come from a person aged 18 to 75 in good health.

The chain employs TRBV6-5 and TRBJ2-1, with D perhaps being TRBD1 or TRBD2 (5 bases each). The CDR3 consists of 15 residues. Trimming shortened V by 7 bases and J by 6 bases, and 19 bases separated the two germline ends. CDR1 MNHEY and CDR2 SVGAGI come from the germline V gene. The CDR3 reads CASTLRGVNSNEQFF. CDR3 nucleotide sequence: TGTGCCAGCACCTTGAGAGGGGTGAATTCCAATGAGCAGTTCTTC.

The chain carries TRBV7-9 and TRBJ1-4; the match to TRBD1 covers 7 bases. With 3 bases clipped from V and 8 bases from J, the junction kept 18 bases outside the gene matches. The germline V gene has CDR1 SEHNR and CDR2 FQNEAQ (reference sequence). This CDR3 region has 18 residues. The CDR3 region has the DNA TGTGCCAGCAGCTTTCCTCGGACAGGAACCACGGGAGGGGAAAAACTGTTTTTT. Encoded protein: CASSFPRTGTTGGEKLFF.

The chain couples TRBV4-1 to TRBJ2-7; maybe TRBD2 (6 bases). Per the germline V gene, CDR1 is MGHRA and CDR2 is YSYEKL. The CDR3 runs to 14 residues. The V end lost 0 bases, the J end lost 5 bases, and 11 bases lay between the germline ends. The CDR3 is CASSQDRGIDEQYF. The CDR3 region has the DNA TGCGCCAGCAGCCAAGATCGGGGGATCGACGAGCAGTACTTC.

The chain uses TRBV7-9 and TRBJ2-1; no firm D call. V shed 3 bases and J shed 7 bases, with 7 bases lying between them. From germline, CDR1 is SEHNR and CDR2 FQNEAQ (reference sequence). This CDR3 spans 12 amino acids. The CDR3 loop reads CASSLVGNEQFF. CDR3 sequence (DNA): TGTGCCAGCAGCTTGGTCGGGAATGAGCAGTTCTTC.

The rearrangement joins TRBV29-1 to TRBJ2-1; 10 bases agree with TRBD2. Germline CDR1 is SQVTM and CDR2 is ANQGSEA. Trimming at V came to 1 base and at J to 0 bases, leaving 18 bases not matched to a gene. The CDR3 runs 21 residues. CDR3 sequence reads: CSVEVGPTSGPDFTSYNEQFF. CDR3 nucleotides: TGCAGCGTTGAAGTTGGACCGACTAGCGGGCCTGATTTTACCTCCTACAATGAGCAGTTCTTC.

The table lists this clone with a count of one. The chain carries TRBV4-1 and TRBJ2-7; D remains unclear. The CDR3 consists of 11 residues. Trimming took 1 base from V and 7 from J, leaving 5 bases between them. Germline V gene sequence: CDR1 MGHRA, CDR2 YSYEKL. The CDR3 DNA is TGCGCCAGCAGCCAAGGTAAAGAGCAGTACTTC. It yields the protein CASSQGKEQYF.

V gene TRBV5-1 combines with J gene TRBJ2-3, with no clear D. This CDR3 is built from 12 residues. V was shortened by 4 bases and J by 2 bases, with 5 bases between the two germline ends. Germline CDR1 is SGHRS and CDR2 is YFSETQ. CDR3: CASSTPTDTQYF. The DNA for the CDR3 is TGCGCCAGCAGCACTCCCACAGATACGCAGTATTTT.

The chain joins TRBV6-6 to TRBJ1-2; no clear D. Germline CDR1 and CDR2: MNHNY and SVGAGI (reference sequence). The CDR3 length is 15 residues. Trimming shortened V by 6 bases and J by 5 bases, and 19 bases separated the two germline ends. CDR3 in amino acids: CASSHRSQEEYGYTF. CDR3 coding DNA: TGTGCCAGCAGCCACCGGAGCCAAGAGGAATATGGCTACACCTTC.

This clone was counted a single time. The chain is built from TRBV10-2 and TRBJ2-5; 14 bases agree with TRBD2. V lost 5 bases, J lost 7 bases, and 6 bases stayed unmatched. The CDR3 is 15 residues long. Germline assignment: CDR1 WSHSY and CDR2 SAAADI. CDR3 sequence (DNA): TGCGCCAGCAGTCTATTCGGGACTAGCGGGGGGACCCAGTACTTC. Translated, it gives CASSLFGTSGGTQYF.

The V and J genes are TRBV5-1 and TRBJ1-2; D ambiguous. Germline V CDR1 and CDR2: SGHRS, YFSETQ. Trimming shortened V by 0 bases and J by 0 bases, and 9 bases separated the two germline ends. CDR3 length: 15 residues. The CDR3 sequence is CASSLGEEPNYGYTF. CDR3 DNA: TGCGCCAGCAGCTTGGGAGAGGAGCCTAACTATGGCTACACCTTC.

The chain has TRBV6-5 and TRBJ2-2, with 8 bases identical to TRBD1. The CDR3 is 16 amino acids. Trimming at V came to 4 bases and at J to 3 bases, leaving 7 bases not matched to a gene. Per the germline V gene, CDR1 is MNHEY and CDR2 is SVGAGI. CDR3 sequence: CASSWTGNSDTGELFF. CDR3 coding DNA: TGTGCCAGCAGTTGGACAGGGAATAGCGACACCGGGGAGCTGTTTTTT.

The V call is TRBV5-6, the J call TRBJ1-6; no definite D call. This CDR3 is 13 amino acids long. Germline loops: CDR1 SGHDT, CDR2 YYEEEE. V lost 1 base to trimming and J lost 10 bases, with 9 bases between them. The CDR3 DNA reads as TGTGCCAGCAGCTTGAAGTCTGAATCACCCCTCCACTTT. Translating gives CASSLKSESPLHF.

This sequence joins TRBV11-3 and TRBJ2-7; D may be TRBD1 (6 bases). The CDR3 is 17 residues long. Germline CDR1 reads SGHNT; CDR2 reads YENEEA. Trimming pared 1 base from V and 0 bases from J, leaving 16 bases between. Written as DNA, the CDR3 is TGTGCCAGCAGCTTAGCACTAGGGGGAGAAAACTCCTACGAGCAGTACTTC. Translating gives CASSLALGGENSYEQYF.

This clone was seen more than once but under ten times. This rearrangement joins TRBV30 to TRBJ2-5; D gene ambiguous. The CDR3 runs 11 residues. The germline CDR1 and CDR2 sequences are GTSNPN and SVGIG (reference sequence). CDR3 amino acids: CASDIGETQYF. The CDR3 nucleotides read TGTGCATCGGATATCGGGGAGACCCAGTACTTC.

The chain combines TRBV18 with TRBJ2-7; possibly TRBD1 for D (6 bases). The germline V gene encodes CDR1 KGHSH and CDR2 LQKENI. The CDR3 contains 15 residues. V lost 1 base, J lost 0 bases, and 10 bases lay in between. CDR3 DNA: TGTGCCAGCTCACCACAAGGCAGGGGCTCCTACGAGCAGTACTTC. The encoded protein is CASSPQGRGSYEQYF. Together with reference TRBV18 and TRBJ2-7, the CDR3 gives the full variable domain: NAGVMQNPRHLVRRRGQEARLRCSPMKGHSHVYWYRQLPEEGLKFMVYLQKENIIDESGMPKERFSAEFPKEGPSILRIQQVVRGDSAAYFCASSPQGRGSYEQYFGPGTRLTVT.

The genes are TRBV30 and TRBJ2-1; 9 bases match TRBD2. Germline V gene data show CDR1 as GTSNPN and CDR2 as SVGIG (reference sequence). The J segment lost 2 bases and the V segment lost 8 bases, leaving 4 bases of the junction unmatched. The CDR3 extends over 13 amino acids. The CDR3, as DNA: TGTGCCGGGGGCGGGAGGGCCTACAATGAGCAGTTCTTC. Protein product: CAGGGRAYNEQFF.

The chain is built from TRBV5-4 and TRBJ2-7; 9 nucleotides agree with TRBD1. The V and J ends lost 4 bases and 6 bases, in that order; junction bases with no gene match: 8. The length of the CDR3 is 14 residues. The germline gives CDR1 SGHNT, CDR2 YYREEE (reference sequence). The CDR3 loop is CASSPGQGIPEQYF. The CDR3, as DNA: TGTGCCAGCAGCCCGGGACAGGGAATTCCCGAGCAGTACTTC.

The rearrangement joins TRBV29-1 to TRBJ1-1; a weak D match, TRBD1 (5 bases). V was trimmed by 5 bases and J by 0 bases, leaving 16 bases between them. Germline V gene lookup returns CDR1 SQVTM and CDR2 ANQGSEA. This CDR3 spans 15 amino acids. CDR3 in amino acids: CSVFGGGSMNTEAFF. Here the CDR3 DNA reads TGCAGCGTTTTTGGGGGGGGGAGCATGAACACTGAAGCTTTCTTT.

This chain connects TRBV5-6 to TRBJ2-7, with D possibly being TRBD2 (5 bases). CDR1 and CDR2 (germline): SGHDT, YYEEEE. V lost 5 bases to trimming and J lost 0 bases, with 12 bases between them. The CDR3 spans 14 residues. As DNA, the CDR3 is TGTGCCAGCAGTCACGGACTGGACTCCTACGAGCAGTACTTC. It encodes CASSHGLDSYEQYF.

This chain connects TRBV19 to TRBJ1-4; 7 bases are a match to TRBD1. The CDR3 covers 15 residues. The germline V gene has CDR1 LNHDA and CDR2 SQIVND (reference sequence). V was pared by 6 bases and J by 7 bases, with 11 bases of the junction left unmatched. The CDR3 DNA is TGTGCCAGTAGACTACAGGGGCGCGGCGGTGAAAAACTGTTTTTT. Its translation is CASRLQGRGGEKLFF.

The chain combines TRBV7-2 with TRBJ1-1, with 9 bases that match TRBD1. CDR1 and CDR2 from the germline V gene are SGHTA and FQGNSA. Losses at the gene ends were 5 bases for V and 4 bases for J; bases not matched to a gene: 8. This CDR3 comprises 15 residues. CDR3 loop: CASSRRTGEVTEAFF. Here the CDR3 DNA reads TGTGCCAGCAGCCGCCGGACAGGGGAGGTCACTGAAGCTTTCTTT.